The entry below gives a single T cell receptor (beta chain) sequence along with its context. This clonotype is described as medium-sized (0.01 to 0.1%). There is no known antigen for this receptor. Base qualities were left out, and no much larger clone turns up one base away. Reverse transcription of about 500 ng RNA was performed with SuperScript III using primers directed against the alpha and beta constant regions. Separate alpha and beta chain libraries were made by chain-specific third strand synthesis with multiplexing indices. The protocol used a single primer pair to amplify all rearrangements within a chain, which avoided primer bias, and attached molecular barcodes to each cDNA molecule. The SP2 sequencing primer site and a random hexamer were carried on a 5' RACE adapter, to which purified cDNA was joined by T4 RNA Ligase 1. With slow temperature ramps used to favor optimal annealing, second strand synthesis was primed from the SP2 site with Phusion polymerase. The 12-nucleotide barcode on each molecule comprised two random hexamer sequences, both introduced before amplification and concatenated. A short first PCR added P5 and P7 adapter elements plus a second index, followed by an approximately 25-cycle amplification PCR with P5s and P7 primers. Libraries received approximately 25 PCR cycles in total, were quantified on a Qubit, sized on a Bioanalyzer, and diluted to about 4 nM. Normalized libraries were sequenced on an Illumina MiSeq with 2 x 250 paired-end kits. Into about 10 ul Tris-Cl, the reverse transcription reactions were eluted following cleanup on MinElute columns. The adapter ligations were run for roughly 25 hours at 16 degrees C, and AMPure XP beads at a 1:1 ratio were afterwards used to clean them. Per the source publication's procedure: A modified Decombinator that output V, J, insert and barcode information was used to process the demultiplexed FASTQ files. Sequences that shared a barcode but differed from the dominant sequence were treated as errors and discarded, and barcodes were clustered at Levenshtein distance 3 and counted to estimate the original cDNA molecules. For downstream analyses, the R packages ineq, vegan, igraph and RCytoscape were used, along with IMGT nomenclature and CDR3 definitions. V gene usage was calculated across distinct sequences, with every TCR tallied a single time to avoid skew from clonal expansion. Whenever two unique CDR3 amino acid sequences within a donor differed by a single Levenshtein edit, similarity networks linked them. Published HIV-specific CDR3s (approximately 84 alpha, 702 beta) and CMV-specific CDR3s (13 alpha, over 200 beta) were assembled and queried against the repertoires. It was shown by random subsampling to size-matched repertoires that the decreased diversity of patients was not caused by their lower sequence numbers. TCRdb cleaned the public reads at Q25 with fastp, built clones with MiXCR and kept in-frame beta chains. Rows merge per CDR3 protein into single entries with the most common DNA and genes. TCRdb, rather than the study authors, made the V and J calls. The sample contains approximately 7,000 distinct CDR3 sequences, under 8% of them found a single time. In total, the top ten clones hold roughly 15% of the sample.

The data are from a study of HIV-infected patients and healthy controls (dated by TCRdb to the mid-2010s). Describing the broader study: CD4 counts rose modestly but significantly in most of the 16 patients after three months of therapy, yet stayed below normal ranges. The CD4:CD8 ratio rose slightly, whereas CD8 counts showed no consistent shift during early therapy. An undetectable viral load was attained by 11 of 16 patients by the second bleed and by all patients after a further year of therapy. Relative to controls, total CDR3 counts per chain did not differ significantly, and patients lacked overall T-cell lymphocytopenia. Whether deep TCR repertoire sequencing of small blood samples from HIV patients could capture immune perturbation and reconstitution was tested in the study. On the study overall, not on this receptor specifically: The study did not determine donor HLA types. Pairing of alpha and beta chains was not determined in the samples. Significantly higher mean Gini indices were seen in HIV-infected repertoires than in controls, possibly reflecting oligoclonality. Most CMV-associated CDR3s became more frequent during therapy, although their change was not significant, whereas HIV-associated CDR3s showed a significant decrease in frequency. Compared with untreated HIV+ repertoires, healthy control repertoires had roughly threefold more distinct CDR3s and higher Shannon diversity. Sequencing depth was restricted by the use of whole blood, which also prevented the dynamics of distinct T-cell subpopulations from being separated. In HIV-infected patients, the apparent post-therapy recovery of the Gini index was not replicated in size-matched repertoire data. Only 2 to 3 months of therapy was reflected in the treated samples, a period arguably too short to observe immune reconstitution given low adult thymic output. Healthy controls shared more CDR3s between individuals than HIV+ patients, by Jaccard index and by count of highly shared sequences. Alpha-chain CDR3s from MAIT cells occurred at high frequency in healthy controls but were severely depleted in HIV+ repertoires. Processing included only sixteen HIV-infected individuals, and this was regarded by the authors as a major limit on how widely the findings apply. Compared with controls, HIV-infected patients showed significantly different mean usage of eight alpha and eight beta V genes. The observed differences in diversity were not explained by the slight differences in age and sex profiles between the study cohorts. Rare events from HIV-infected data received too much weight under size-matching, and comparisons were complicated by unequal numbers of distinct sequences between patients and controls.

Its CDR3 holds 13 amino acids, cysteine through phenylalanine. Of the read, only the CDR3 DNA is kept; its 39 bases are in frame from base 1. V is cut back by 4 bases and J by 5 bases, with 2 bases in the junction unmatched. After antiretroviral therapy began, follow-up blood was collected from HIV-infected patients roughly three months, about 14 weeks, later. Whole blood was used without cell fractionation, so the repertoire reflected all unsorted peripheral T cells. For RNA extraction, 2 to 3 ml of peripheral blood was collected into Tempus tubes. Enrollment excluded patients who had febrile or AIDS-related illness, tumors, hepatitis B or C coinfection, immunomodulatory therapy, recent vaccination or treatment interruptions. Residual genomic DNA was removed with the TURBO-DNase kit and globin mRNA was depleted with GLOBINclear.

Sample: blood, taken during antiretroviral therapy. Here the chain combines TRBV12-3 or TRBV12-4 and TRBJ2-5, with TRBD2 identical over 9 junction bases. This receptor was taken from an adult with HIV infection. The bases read TGTGCCAGCAGTTGGACTAGCGCGGAGACCCAGTACTTC. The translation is CASSWTSAETQYF.